The rows below give T cell receptor beta chains drawn from one sample of a study of cytomegalovirus exposure and HLA in healthy donors. Only in-frame clones appear in the TCRdb table, and some are missing; sequencing was by immunoSEQ multiplex PCR. The table includes more than 100,000 clones, 80% to 85% detected once. Material for sequencing was PBMCs. These receptors were taken from a woman in her forties or fifties in good health and CMV-seropositive. Both conserved end residues are part of each CDR3. Each record gives: D gene, V gene, clone size, CDR3 length, J gene, CDR3 protein, CDR3 DNA. The D gene is left open where the match is weak. The size of a clone is reported for some rows only, either as once, few or many, or as a class for expanded clones.

D: TRBD2; V: TRBV5-1; size: .; length: 16; J: TRBJ2-3; CDR3: CASSLFSGGPQDTQYF; DNA: TGCGCCAGCAGCTTGTTCTCGGGAGGGCCTCAAGATACGCAGTATTTT
D: TRBD1; V: TRBV28; size: .; length: 16; J: TRBJ2-7; CDR3: CASSSPARTGDYEQYF; DNA: TGTGCCAGCAGTTCCCCGGCCAGGACAGGGGACTACGAGCAGTACTTC
D: .; V: TRBV9; size: .; length: 14; J: TRBJ1-5; CDR3: CASSVAPRDQPQHF; DNA: TGTGCCAGCAGCGTAGCCCCGCGGGATCAGCCCCAGCATTTT
D: .; V: TRBV7-9; size: .; length: 12; J: TRBJ2-7; CDR3: CASSAGLYEQYF; DNA: TGTGCCAGCAGCGCAGGACTGTACGAGCAGTACTTC
D: TRBD1; V: TRBV2; size: once; length: 17; J: TRBJ2-1; CDR3: CASSFSPGTGIYNEQFF; DNA: TGTGCCAGCAGTTTCTCCCCCGGGACAGGGATCTACAATGAGCAGTTCTTC
D: .; V: TRBV5-5; size: .; length: 13; J: TRBJ2-7; CDR3: CASSADALTTQYF; DNA: TGTGCCAGCAGCGCTGACGCATTGACTACGCAGTACTTC
D: .; V: TRBV11-2; size: .; length: 14; J: TRBJ1-2; CDR3: CASSNVLGADGYTF; DNA: TGTGCCAGCAGCAACGTCCTGGGGGCGGATGGCTACACCTTC
D: TRBD2; V: TRBV18; size: .; length: 16; J: TRBJ2-2; CDR3: CASSPPGGRAAGELFF; DNA: TGTGCCAGCTCACCACCGGGCGGGAGGGCCGCCGGGGAGCTGTTTTTT
D: .; V: TRBV15; size: .; length: 16; J: TRBJ2-3; CDR3: CATSRASLANTDTQYF; DNA: TGTGCCACCAGCAGAGCCTCTCTAGCGAATACAGATACGCAGTATTTT
D: TRBD2; V: TRBV28; size: .; length: 14; J: TRBJ2-1; CDR3: CASSLAGAYNEQFF; DNA: TGTGCCAGCAGTTTAGCGGGAGCCTACAATGAGCAGTTCTTC
D: TRBD1; V: TRBV6-5; size: .; length: 15; J: TRBJ2-7; CDR3: CASSYSGDSDYEQYF; DNA: TGTGCCAGCAGTTACTCGGGGGACAGCGACTACGAGCAGTACTTC
D: TRBD2; V: TRBV5-1; size: .; length: 16; J: TRBJ2-2; CDR3: CASSLLAREGAGELFF; DNA: TGCGCCAGCAGCTTGCTCGCGCGGGAGGGTGCCGGGGAGCTGTTTTTT
D: TRBD1; V: TRBV6-1; size: .; length: 14; J: TRBJ1-1; CDR3: CASRRDRSYTEAFF; DNA: TGTGCCAGCAGGAGGGACAGGTCCTACACTGAAGCTTTCTTT
D: TRBD1; V: TRBV10-2; size: .; length: 14; J: TRBJ1-4; CDR3: CASSNRGANEKLFF; DNA: TGCGCCAGCAGCAACAGGGGGGCTAATGAAAAACTGTTTTTT
D: .; V: TRBV5-6; size: .; length: 13; J: TRBJ1-1; CDR3: CASSGLQGTEAFF; DNA: TGTGCCAGCAGCGGATTACAGGGCACTGAAGCTTTCTTT
D: .; V: TRBV18; size: .; length: 14; J: TRBJ1-2; CDR3: CATTREGRDYGYTF; DNA: TGTGCCACCACACGGGAGGGCAGGGACTATGGCTACACCTTC
D: .; V: TRBV19; size: .; length: 17; J: TRBJ2-1; CDR3: CASSMEAVDAGGNEQFF; DNA: TGTGCCAGTAGTATGGAGGCAGTGGATGCAGGGGGGAATGAGCAGTTCTTC
D: TRBD1; V: TRBV10-3; size: .; length: 14; J: TRBJ2-1; CDR3: CAITRGRGPDEQFF; DNA: TGTGCCATCACAAGGGGCAGGGGGCCGGATGAGCAGTTCTTC
D: TRBD2; V: TRBV10-1; size: .; length: 13; J: TRBJ2-1; CDR3: CASSESLANEQFF; DNA: TGCGCCAGCAGTGAGTCACTAGCGAATGAGCAGTTCTTC
D: .; V: TRBV2; size: .; length: 15; J: TRBJ1-1; CDR3: CASSERLGGGTEAFF; DNA: TGTGCCAGCAGTGAGAGGTTGGGGGGGGGCACTGAAGCTTTCTTT
D: .; V: TRBV4-3; size: .; length: 16; J: TRBJ2-7; CDR3: CASSQERGGVFYEQYF; DNA: TGCGCCAGCAGCCAAGAAAGGGGGGGGGTCTTCTACGAGCAGTACTTC
D: .; V: TRBV19; size: .; length: 13; J: TRBJ2-1; CDR3: CASTPSSYNEQFF; DNA: TGTGCCAGTACCCCCAGTTCCTACAATGAGCAGTTCTTC
D: .; V: TRBV7-2; size: .; length: 14; J: TRBJ2-3; CDR3: CASRSGFATDTQYF; DNA: TGTGCCAGCAGGTCAGGGTTTGCCACAGATACGCAGTATTTT
D: .; V: TRBV15; size: .; length: 13; J: TRBJ1-1; CDR3: CATSTIVRSEAFF; DNA: TGTGCCACCAGCACAATCGTGAGGAGTGAAGCTTTCTTT
D: TRBD1; V: TRBV29-1; size: .; length: 13; J: TRBJ2-1; CDR3: CSVERDRDNEQFF; DNA: TGCAGCGTTGAGAGGGACAGGGACAATGAGCAGTTCTTC
D: .; V: TRBV6-1; size: .; length: 14; J: TRBJ2-5; CDR3: CASSEGVSRGTQYF; DNA: TGTGCCAGCAGTGAAGGGGTCTCTAGGGGGACCCAGTACTTC
D: .; V: TRBV18; size: .; length: 15; J: TRBJ1-1; CDR3: CASSPPAGSPTEAFF; DNA: TGTGCCAGCTCACCACCGGCAGGCAGCCCGACTGAAGCTTTCTTT
D: TRBD2; V: TRBV5-1; size: .; length: 17; J: TRBJ2-2; CDR3: CASSPGLAGVVTGELFF; DNA: TGCGCCAGCAGCCCGGGACTAGCGGGGGTTGTAACCGGGGAGCTGTTTTTT
D: .; V: TRBV4-3; size: .; length: 17; J: TRBJ2-1; CDR3: CASSQAMGRGVHNEQFF; DNA: TGCGCCAGCAGCCAAGCTATGGGCAGGGGAGTCCACAATGAGCAGTTCTTC